One sample yielded the 18 T cell receptor beta chains listed below, sequenced in a study of T cells in Graves' hyperthyroidism and ophthalmopathy. Amplified TCR beta CDR3 regions came from RNA transcripts. A set of HTBI primers served as the primers for a first-round RT-PCR of the TCR CDR3. TCRdb independently ran MiXCR on the multiplex PCR reads; one entry per CDR3 protein. Of roughly 360,000 distinct CDR3 sequences in the sample, approximately 13% were seen once. Material for sequencing was blood. All receptors derive from a man aged 25 to 45 with Graves' hyperthyroidism that later progressed to Graves' ophthalmopathy.

As concerns this clonotype: A read error is possible here, since a much larger clone lies one base away. Because it lacks the conserved phenylalanine or tryptophan at the end, this CDR3 is likely a read error. The V gene is TRBV7-2, the J gene TRBJ1-3, with 8 bases matching TRBD1. This CDR3 spans 16 amino acids. V shed 4 bases, J shed 0 bases, and the junction held 5 bases outside the gene matches. The germline CDR1 and CDR2 sequences are SGHTA and FQGNSA. The CDR3, as DNA: TGTGCCAGCAGCTGGAAAACAGGGGGCTCTGGAAACACCATATATTCT. Residues: CASSWKTGGSGNTIYS.

This clonotype came up many times. CDR3 amino acids: CATSRDWNTEAFF. The CDR3 DNA reads TGTGCCACCAGCAGAGATTGGAACACTGAAGCTTTCTTT. The chain links TRBV15 to TRBJ1-1; no clear D. Trimming removed 0 bases from V and 1 base from J, with 3 bases in between. The CDR3 has 13 amino acids. Germline assignment: CDR1 LNHNV and CDR2 YYDKDF (reference sequence).

This clonotype occurred many times. The chain couples TRBV28 to TRBJ1-5; no firm D call. V shed 5 bases and J shed 5 bases, with 16 bases lying between them. Germline V gives CDR1 MDHEN, CDR2 SYDVKM. The CDR3 runs 15 residues. The CDR3 loop reads CASSHPDEQDQPQHF. The CDR3 DNA reads as TGTGCCAGCAGTCACCCGGACGAGCAAGATCAGCCCCAGCATTTT.

This clonotype has a count of ten or more. The gene calls are TRBV2 and TRBJ2-1, with 11 bases lining up with TRBD1. Trimming at V came to 9 bases and at J to 8 bases, leaving 6 bases not matched to a gene. The CDR3 has 13 amino acids. Germline V CDR1 and CDR2: SNHLY, FYNNEI. The CDR3 DNA reads as TGTGCCAGTTCGGACAGGGGGCACCATGAGCAGTTCTTC. This sequence encodes CASSDRGHHEQFF.

This clonotype was picked up many times. This chain connects TRBV20-1 to TRBJ2-3, with 7 bases that match TRBD1. The germline V gene has CDR1 DFQATT and CDR2 SNEGSKA (reference sequence). Trimming took 3 bases from V and 5 from J; bases not matched to a gene: 5. There are 13 residues in the CDR3. CDR3 loop: CSARATGVDTQYF. CDR3 DNA sequence: TGCAGTGCTAGGGCTACAGGGGTAGATACGCAGTATTTT.

On this clonotype itself: The junction and the germline gene differ at one end; a read error may be behind it. The CDR3 loop is CASSSGPGQGSSHLHF. CDR3 nucleotide sequence: TGTGCCAGCAGCTCTGGCCCCGGACAGGGAAGTTCACACCTCCACTTT. This chain joins TRBV9 and TRBJ1-6; 8 bases align to TRBD1. The germline V gene encodes CDR1 SGDLS and CDR2 YYNGEE. The CDR3 is 16 amino acids.

This clonotype was counted many times. The chain recombines TRBV6-2 or TRBV6-3 with TRBJ2-1; D is perhaps TRBD1 or TRBD2 (5 bases each). This CDR3 has 13 residues. The germline V gene has CDR1 MNHEY and CDR2 SVGEGT. V dropped 6 bases and J dropped 6 bases, with 12 bases sitting between them. CDR3 residues: CASSLGRLNEQFF. The CDR3 DNA reads TGTGCCAGCAGCCTGGGACGACTCAATGAGCAGTTCTTC.

At least ten counts were recorded for this clonotype. The genes are TRBV27 and TRBJ2-2, with 8 nucleotides matching TRBD1. The CDR3 covers 17 residues. Germline V gene data show CDR1 as MNHEY and CDR2 as SMNVEV (reference sequence). V lost 5 bases, J lost 5 bases, and 13 bases stayed unmatched. The DNA of the CDR3 is TGTGCCAGCAGTCCCACCCCGGGCAGGGGGCAAACCGGGGAGCTGTTTTTT. Its protein product is CASSPTPGRGQTGELFF.

This clonotype was counted only a few times. The V gene is TRBV12-3 or TRBV12-4, the J gene TRBJ2-3; TRBD2 might be the D (6 bases). The CDR3 sequence is 11 residues long. Trimming took off 6 bases at V and 8 bases at J, with 9 bases between the two ends. CDR3 amino acids: CASRGLSTQYF. The CDR3 nucleotides are TGTGCCAGCAGAGGACTATCTACGCAGTATTTT.

The chain uses TRBV19 and TRBJ2-2; possibly TRBD1 for D (5 bases). The CDR3 runs to 15 residues. Germline V gives CDR1 LNHDA, CDR2 SQIVND (reference sequence). Between the trimmed V and J ends, which lost 7 bases and 0 bases, there was a span of 12 bases. The CDR3 loop is CASTQQAPNTGELFF. Written as DNA, the CDR3 is TGTGCCAGTACCCAACAGGCCCCGAACACCGGGGAGCTGTTTTTT.

This clonotype was seen repeatedly, ten times or more. The genes are TRBV6-1 and TRBJ1-5; D unresolved. V dropped 7 bases and J dropped 2 bases, with 15 bases sitting between them. Germline V gene lookup returns CDR1 MNHNS and CDR2 SASEGT. This CDR3 contains 15 residues. CDR3 sequence reads: CASTQTIRGNQPQHF. CDR3 in DNA: TGTGCCAGCACCCAAACCATTAGGGGCAATCAGCCCCAGCATTTT.

This clonotype was seen ten or more times. V gene TRBV2 combines with J gene TRBJ2-1; D gene uncertain. The CDR3 sequence is 13 residues long. V lost 5 bases to trimming and J lost 3 bases, with 8 bases between them. Germline CDR1 SNHLY, CDR2 FYNNEI. CDR3 bases: TGTGCCAGCAGTAAAGACAACTACAATGAGCAGTTCTTC. It is translated as CASSKDNYNEQFF.

Many counts were recorded for this clonotype. CDR3 loop: CASSMAGANSPLHF. The CDR3 bases are TGTGCCAGCAGTATGGCGGGGGCGAATTCACCCCTCCACTTT. This chain links TRBV28 with TRBJ1-6; D perhaps matches TRBD1 (6 bases). The ends were cut back, 5 bases at V and 7 bases at J, with 12 bases in the middle. Germline-derived CDR1 and CDR2 are MDHEN and SYDVKM. The CDR3 length is 14 residues.

This clonotype was recorded many times. This sequence joins TRBV7-2 and TRBJ2-3; 13 bases line up with TRBD2. The CDR3 spans 18 residues. Germline CDR1 SGHTA, CDR2 FQGNSA. V was clipped by 0 bases and J by 8 bases; unmatched bases: 11. CDR3 nucleotide sequence: TGTGCCAGCAGCTTAGCCGGGACTAGCGGGGTATTCTTTCGTACGCAGTATTTT. It translates to CASSLAGTSGVFFRTQYF.

This clonotype was recorded many times. The chain employs TRBV28 and TRBJ1-2; D gene unclear. Germline V gene sequence: CDR1 MDHEN, CDR2 SYDVKM. Trimming shortened V by 5 bases and J by 8 bases, and 18 bases separated the two germline ends. The length of the CDR3 is 14 residues. CDR3 DNA: TGTGCCAGCAGTACCGTAAACACAGCGAACGGCTACACCTTC. Translated, it gives CASSTVNTANGYTF.

This clonotype was counted at least ten times. This chain joins TRBV12-3 or TRBV12-4 and TRBJ2-5; D unclear. The CDR3 has 12 amino acids. Trimming removed 6 bases from V and 5 bases from J, with 10 bases in between. CDR3 region: CASSNFRETQYF. CDR3 sequence (DNA): TGTGCCAGCAGCAATTTCCGGGAGACCCAGTACTTC.

This chain uses TRBV7-6 with TRBJ2-5; 9 nucleotides match TRBD1. The CDR3 loop spans 13 amino acids. Looked up from germline, CDR1 is SGHVS and CDR2 is FNYEAQ. The V gene end was trimmed by 6 bases and the J gene end by 9 bases; junction bases not matched to a gene: 8. In nucleotides, the CDR3 is TGTGCCAGCAGGCCGTACAGGGGGCTGGCCCAGTACTTC. Translation: CASRPYRGLAQYF.

This clonotype has a count of ten or more. This chain uses TRBV9 with TRBJ1-5; TRBD1 might be the D (5 bases). V shed 7 bases and J shed 1 base, with 9 bases lying between them. Germline-derived CDR1 and CDR2 are SGDLS and YYNGEE. The CDR3 has 13 residues. Written as DNA, the CDR3 is TGTGCCAGCGGTGGGGGGAGCAATCAGCCCCAGCATTTT. Translation: CASGGGSNQPQHF. Full variable domain (outside the CDR3, taken from reference TRBV9 and TRBJ1-5): DSGVTQTPKHLITATGQRVTLRCSPRSGDLSVYWYQQSLDQGLQFLIQYYNGEERAKGNILERFSAQQFPDLHSELNLSSLELGDSALYFCASGGGSNQPQHFGDGTRLSIL.